The table lists the clone carrying this T cell receptor beta chain with many counts. At one of its ends the junction is not consistent with the germline gene, which may arise from a read error. The sample comes from a study of T cells after yellow fever vaccination. MiXCR, run by TCRdb on the 5' RACE reads, gives a single entry per CDR3 protein. This repertoire shows 500,000 to 650,000 distinct CDR3 sequences, 9% to 15% found once; its top ten account for just under 15%. This sequence originates from a man aged 25-45 years who received the YFV17D yellow fever vaccine. This sample comprised PBMCs, obtained on the day of the yellow fever booster vaccination.

This CDR3 reads CASSPGGGRTDTQYF. The CDR3 region has the DNA TGTGCCAGCAGCCCCGGGGGCGGGAGGACCGATACGCAGTATTTT. The genes are TRBV5-1 and TRBJ2-3, with 8 bases lining up with TRBD2. This CDR3 contains 15 residues. Per the germline V gene, CDR1 is SGHRS and CDR2 is YFSETQ.